Sequencing of this TCR beta chain was carried out in a study of T-cell memory formation after mild COVID-19. Study-level findings and limits: Clones contracting day 15 to 85 were balanced CD4/CD8; later expanders leaned CD4+. Cross-reactive memory apparently joined, as some responding clones appeared in pre-infection memory.

Unmatched junction bases numbered 6, after V lost 3 bases and J lost 0 bases. CDR1 SGHTA and CDR2 FQGNSA come from the germline V gene. The CDR3 covers 16 residues. 5'RACE primed at constant segments yielded TCR alpha and TCR beta cDNA libraries bearing sample barcodes and UMIs. TCRdb re-derived calls from the 5' RACE reads in MiXCR, one entry per CDR3 protein. The data hold 120,000 to 150,000 distinct CDR3 sequences, with over 15% observed a single time. With regard to this clonotype: Its antigen is still unknown.

The source is an adult woman who had mild COVID-19 (a few samples of this study predate the infection). Cell type and time point are not known. The sample was PBMCs or a T cell subset sorted from them (not recorded which). This chain joins TRBV7-2 and TRBJ2-7; 9 nucleotides match TRBD1. CDR3 residues: CASSFLQGASSYEQYF. The CDR3 DNA reads TGTGCCAGCAGCTTCTTACAGGGGGCTAGCTCCTACGAGCAGTACTTC.